What follows describes a single T cell receptor beta chain. This sample was included in a study of T cell changes during pregnancy in multiple sclerosis. The table came from immunoSEQ multiplex PCR; TCRdb's copy has only in-frame clones and leaves some out. The table records 40,000 to 45,000 clones, around 92% of them present only once. This CDR3 region has 12 residues. The rearrangement links TRBV21-1 to TRBJ1-2; the table calls TRBD1, which could not be checked here. TRBV21-1 is labeled a pseudogene. The sequencing input was peripheral blood. The sequence was obtained from a female donor with multiple sclerosis, enrolled in a pregnancy study. DNA of the CDR3: TGTGCCAGCAGCGAACAGGGTTTAGGCTACACCTTC. Encoded protein: CASSEQGLGYTF.